This T cell receptor (beta chain) emerged from a study of CD4+ T cells in melanoma. Study-wide findings and caveats: CD8+ T cell, macrophage and B cell function reportedly correlated with neoantigen-specific CD4+ T cells.

Worth noting for this clone: The antigen is undetermined.

Repertoires were generated with immunoSEQ multiplex PCR, while TCRdb's copy carries only in-frame clones and drops some. Of tens of thousands of clones listed, roughly three quarters were seen once; the top ten hold under 5.5%. This TCR derives from a human donor with melanoma. The sequenced sample consisted of tumor tissue.

This CDR3 is CASSPTEDSYNEQFF. In DNA, the CDR3 is TGTGCCAGCAGTCCGACAGAAGACTCCTACAATGAGCAGTTCTTC. The chain links TRBV9 to TRBJ2-1, with D possibly TRBD1 on 5 matching bases. The length of the CDR3 is 15 residues. The germline V gene has CDR1 SGDLS and CDR2 YYNGEE. V gave up 5 bases and J gave up 0 bases, with 12 bases separating them.